The entry below describes one T cell receptor beta chain. The ends lost 2 bases at V and 5 bases at J; junction bases unmatched: 3. The germline V gene encodes CDR1 SGHTS and CDR2 YDEGEE. The CDR3 sequence is 13 residues long. The data are from a study of blood T cell repertoires in COVID-19. For the study at large: The United States, Italy and Spain provided the acute and convalescent COVID-19 samples. PBMCs, B-cell-depleted T cells, or T cells were the source of the cDNA or gDNA that made up the material.

Per the original data handling: Estimated nucleated cell counts came from reference gene primer amplification. Libraries were prepared by immunoSEQ multiplex PCR; TCRdb keeps only in-frame clonotypes and omits some of them. V, J and clone size were drawn from that table, and D and trimming were deduced from the DNA. This sample carries about 130,000 clones, 90% of them seen once, and the ten largest clones take 3% to 4%. The source of this sequence is a man in his fifties with active COVID-19. Sequenced material: peripheral blood. The genes are TRBV5-8 and TRBJ1-1, with TRBD1 matching 7 bases. The CDR3 reads CASSFRGRTEAFF. The CDR3 DNA follows: TGTGCCAGCAGCTTCAGGGGGAGAACTGAAGCTTTCTTT.